Detailed here is one T cell receptor beta chain. Per the study methods: Reference gene primer amplification gave estimated nucleated cell counts. Libraries were prepared by immunoSEQ multiplex PCR; TCRdb keeps only in-frame clonotypes and omits some of them. That table furnishes V, J and clone size, whereas the DNA furnished D and trimming. The profile shows over 100,000 clones, around four fifths of them singletons. These data belong to a study of blood T cell repertoires in COVID-19. Study as a whole: Samples taken during acute and convalescent COVID-19 were collected in the United States, Italy and Spain. PBMCs, B-cell-depleted T cells, or T cells provided the cDNA or gDNA that made up the material.

Trimming took 3 bases from V and 5 from J; bases not matched to a gene: 5. The CDR3 is 15 amino acids. The sequenced sample consisted of peripheral blood. The chain combines TRBV23-1 with TRBJ1-4; 8 bases map to TRBD1. TRBV23-1 is sorted into the ORF group, with uncertain function. The clonotype was recovered from a man between 60 and 70 years old with active or convalescent COVID-19. The chain's CDR3 is CASSQRGQANEKLFF. The CDR3, as DNA: TGCGCCAGCAGTCAGAGGGGACAGGCCAATGAAAAACTGTTTTTT.